This paragraph reports one T cell receptor (beta chain). Its antigen is unidentified. V dropped 0 bases and J dropped 4 bases, with 10 bases sitting between them. CDR1 is SGHDN and CDR2 is FVKESK in the germline V gene. The CDR3 is 15 residues long. Donors counted as nominally healthy when sampled, yet unrecorded immune exposures were likely. Primers included in the PCR were 60 Vbeta and 13 Jbeta primers. Assay: immunoSEQ multiplex PCR; the TCRdb copy retains only in-frame clones and omits some. The sample shows 180,000 or so clones, 75% to 85% of them seen only once. The data belong to a study of cytomegalovirus exposure and HLA in healthy donors. Study observations and caveats: Reportedly, TCR beta sequences accurately predicted HLA-A and HLA-B alleles in most subjects. Among the CMV-associated chains, a few were confirmed in vitro as specific for CMV antigens.

This receptor was identified in a woman aged 18-29 years in good health and CMV-seropositive. The chain employs TRBV14 and TRBJ2-1, with D tentatively TRBD1 (5 bases). The sample taken for sequencing was PBMCs. In DNA, the CDR3 is TGTGCCAGCAGCCAAGAATGGGGCCTTTACAATGAGCAGTTCTTC. Amino acid sequence: CASSQEWGLYNEQFF.